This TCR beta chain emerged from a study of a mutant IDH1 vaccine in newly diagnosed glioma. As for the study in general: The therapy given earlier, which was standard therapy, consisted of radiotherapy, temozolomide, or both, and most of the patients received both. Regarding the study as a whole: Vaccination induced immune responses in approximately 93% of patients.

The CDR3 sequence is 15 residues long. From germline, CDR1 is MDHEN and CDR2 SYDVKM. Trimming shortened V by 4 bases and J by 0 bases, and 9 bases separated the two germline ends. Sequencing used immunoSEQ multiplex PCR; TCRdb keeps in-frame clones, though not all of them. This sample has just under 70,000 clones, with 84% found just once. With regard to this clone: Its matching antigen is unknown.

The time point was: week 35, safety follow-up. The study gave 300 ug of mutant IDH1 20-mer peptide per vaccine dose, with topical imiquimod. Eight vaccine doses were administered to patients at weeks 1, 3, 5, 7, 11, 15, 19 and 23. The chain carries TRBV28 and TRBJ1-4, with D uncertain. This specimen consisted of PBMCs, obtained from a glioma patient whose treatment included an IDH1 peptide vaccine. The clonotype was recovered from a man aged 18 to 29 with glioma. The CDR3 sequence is CASSSGGATNEKLFF. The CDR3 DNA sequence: TGTGCCAGCAGTTCCGGAGGTGCAACTAATGAAAAACTGTTTTTT.